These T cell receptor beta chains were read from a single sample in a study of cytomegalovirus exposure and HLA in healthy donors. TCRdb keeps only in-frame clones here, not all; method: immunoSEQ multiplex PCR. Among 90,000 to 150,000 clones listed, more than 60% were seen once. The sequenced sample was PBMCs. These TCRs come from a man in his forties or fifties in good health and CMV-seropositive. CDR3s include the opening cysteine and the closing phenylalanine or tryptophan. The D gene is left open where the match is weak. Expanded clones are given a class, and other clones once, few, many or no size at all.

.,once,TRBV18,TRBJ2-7,CASSPGSLRGEQYF,TGTGCCAGCTCACCAGGGTCTCTGAGAGGAGAGCAGTACTTC
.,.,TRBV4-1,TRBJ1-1,CASSPEPGDTEAFF,TGCGCCAGCAGCCCCGAACCCGGGGATACTGAAGCTTTCTTT
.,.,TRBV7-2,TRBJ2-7,CASSSTPQGTYYEQYF,TGTGCCAGCAGCTCAACCCCACAGGGGACTTACTACGAGCAGTACTTC
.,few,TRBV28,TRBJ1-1,CASSLPGSGNTEAFF,TGTGCCAGCAGTTTACCCGGGTCGGGGAACACTGAAGCTTTCTTT
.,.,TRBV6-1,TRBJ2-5,CASSDQGGETQYF,TGTGCCAGCAGTGACCAGGGGGGTGAGACCCAGTACTTC
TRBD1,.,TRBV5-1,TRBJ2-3,CASSPGQGRDTQYF,TGCGCCAGCAGCCCTGGACAGGGGCGAGATACGCAGTATTTT
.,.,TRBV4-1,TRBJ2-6,CASSQTVYSGANVLTF,TGCGCCAGCAGCCAAACAGTCTACTCTGGGGCCAACGTCCTGACTTTC
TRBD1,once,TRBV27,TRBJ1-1,CASSTRTGSEAFF,TGTGCCAGCAGTACAAGGACAGGATCAGAAGCTTTCTTT
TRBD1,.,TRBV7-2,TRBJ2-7,CASSSGQGSSYEQYF,TGTGCCAGCAGCTCCGGACAGGGGTCCTCCTACGAGCAGTACTTC
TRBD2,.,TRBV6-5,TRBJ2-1,CASRDSGKPDEQFF,TGTGCCAGCAGGGATAGCGGGAAACCCGATGAGCAGTTCTTC
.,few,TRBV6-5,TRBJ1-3,CASSVGGSGNTIYF,TGTGCCAGCAGCGTAGGGGGCTCTGGAAACACCATATATTTT
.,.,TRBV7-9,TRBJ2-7,CASSLERTYEQYF,TGTGCCAGCAGCTTAGAGAGGACCTACGAGCAGTACTTC
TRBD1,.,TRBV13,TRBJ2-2,CASRLAFGTGTGELFF,TGTGCCAGCAGGCTAGCCTTCGGGACAGGTACCGGGGAGCTGTTTTTT
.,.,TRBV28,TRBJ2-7,CASSRGFSSYEQYF,TGTGCCAGCAGTCGGGGGTTTAGCTCCTACGAGCAGTACTTC
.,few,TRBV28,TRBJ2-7,CASSLGRSYEQYF,TGTGCCAGCAGTTTAGGGAGATCCTACGAGCAGTACTTC
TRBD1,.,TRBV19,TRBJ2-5,CASSTDRDETQYF,TGTGCCAGTAGTACCGACAGGGATGAGACCCAGTACTTC
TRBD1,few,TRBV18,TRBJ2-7,CASSIGTGGYGEQYF,TGTGCCAGCTCAATAGGGACAGGGGGTTACGGCGAGCAGTACTTC
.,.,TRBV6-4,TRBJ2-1,CASKVQQDQEGPGEQFF,TGTGCCAGCAAGGTTCAGCAGGATCAGGAGGGCCCTGGGGAGCAGTTCTTC
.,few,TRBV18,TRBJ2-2,CASSPGPAGELFF,TGTGCCAGCTCACCAGGGCCGGCCGGGGAGCTGTTTTTT
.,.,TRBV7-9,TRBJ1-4,CASSLAVSEANEKLFF,TGTGCCAGCAGCTTAGCCGTCAGCGAGGCTAATGAAAAACTGTTTTTT
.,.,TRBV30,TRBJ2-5,CAWAQGYGTQYF,TGTGCCTGGGCTCAGGGGTACGGGACCCAGTACTTC
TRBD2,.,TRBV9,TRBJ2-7,CASSDSGSSYEQYF,TGTGCCAGCAGCGACAGCGGGAGCTCCTACGAGCAGTACTTC
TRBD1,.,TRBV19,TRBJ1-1,CASSIGGQGGTEAFF,TGTGCCAGTAGTATAGGTGGACAGGGAGGCACTGAAGCTTTCTTT
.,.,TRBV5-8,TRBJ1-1,CASIPQLNTEAFF,TGTGCCAGCATCCCACAATTGAACACTGAAGCTTTCTTT
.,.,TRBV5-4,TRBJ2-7,CASSRQTQRPYEQYF,TGTGCCAGCAGCAGACAGACACAAAGGCCATACGAGCAGTACTTC
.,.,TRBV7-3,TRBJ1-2,CASSPQGGTYGYTF,TGTGCCAGCAGCCCCCAGGGTGGCACCTATGGCTACACCTTC
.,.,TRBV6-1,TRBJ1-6,CASTSGPEGSPLHF,TGTGCCAGCACTTCCGGGCCAGAGGGTTCACCCCTCCACTTT
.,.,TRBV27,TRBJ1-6,CASSFSWGGSSPLHF,TGTGCCAGCAGTTTCAGCTGGGGGGGTAGTTCACCCCTCCACTTT
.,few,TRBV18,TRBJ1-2,CASSPPFSRQGIGGYTF,TGTGCCAGCTCACCACCGTTTTCCCGCCAGGGGATCGGTGGCTACACCTTC
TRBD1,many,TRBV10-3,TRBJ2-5,CAISDPTGGRETQYF,TGTGCCATCAGTGACCCGACAGGGGGGAGAGAGACCCAGTACTTC
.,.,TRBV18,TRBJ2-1,CASSPLTIRSPYNEQFF,TGTGCCAGCTCACCACTTACTATCAGAAGCCCCTACAATGAGCAGTTCTTC
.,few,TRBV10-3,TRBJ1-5,CAISESRSNQPQHF,TGTGCCATCAGTGAGTCCAGGTCCAATCAGCCCCAGCATTTT
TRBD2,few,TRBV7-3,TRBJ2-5,CASSTGGGETQYF,TGTGCCAGCAGCACGGGGGGTGGGGAGACCCAGTACTTC
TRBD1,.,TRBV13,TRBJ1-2,CASSRRQGVVGYGYTF,TGTGCCAGCAGCCGTCGTCAGGGGGTCGTCGGCTATGGCTACACCTTC
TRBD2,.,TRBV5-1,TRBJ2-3,CASSLIAGEPDTQYF,TGCGCCAGCAGCTTGATTGCGGGAGAACCAGATACGCAGTATTTT
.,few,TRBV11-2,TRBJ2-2,CASSRRRGGELFF,TGTGCCAGCAGCCGTCGTAGGGGCGGGGAGCTGTTTTTT
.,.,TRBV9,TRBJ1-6,CASSVEGVSPLHF,TGTGCCAGCAGCGTTGAGGGGGTTTCACCCCTCCACTTT
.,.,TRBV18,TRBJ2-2,CASSPSAGQLLNTGELFF,TGTGCCAGCTCACCATCTGCCGGACAGCTATTAAACACCGGGGAGCTGTTTTTT
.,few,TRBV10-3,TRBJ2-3,CAISESSQRTDTQYF,TGTGCCATCAGTGAGTCGTCACAACGCACAGATACGCAGTATTTT
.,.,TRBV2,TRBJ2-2,CATGSISNTGELFF,TGTGCCACCGGGAGCATTTCGAACACCGGGGAGCTGTTTTTT
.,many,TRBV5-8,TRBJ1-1,CASSKTRMNTEAFF,TGTGCCAGCAGCAAGACACGTATGAACACTGAAGCTTTCTTT